The clone carrying this T cell receptor (beta chain) was counted between two and nine times. The data were taken from a study of blood T cell repertoires in COVID-19. Whole-study context: Acute and convalescent COVID-19 samples came from the United States, Italy and Spain. Sources were T cells, B-cell-depleted T cells, or PBMCs; the material itself was cDNA or gDNA.

The germline CDR1 and CDR2 sequences are MGHRA and YSYEKL. V was clipped by 2 bases and J by 9 bases; unmatched bases: 11. The CDR3 sequence is 17 residues long. Original processing methods: Using reference gene primer amplification, nucleated cell counts were estimated. Clones were sequenced by immunoSEQ multiplex PCR, and TCRdb holds only the in-frame ones, with some missing. That table furnishes V, J and clone size, whereas the DNA furnished D and trimming. The sample lists 250,000 to 300,000 clones; approximately 83% were seen once. The source of this sequence is an older woman with acute or convalescent COVID-19. This sequence joins TRBV4-1 and TRBJ1-6; TRBD1 agrees at 9 bases. What was sequenced was peripheral blood. CDR3 nucleotides: TGCGCCAGCAGCCAATGGGGGAGGGGGGACAGGGCTTCACCCCTCCACTTT. Translating gives CASSQWGRGDRASPLHF.